These 25 T cell receptor beta chains were all obtained from the same sample, sequenced in a study of cytomegalovirus exposure and HLA in healthy donors. Primers: 60 Vbeta forward and 13 Jbeta reverse. Produced via immunoSEQ multiplex PCR; TCRdb's table is partial and in-frame only. The table shows 50,000 to 70,000 clones, with 65% to 75% occurring only once. The sample was PBMCs. These TCRs come from a man aged 30 to 45 in good health and CMV-seropositive.

This clone was detected once. The chain uses TRBV7-9 and TRBJ2-5; 7 positions match TRBD2. The germline CDR1 and CDR2 sequences are SEHNR and FQNEAQ (reference sequence). The CDR3 has 12 residues. The J segment lost 6 bases and the V segment lost 7 bases, leaving 5 bases of the junction unmatched. As DNA, the CDR3 is TGTGCCAGCACGCCGAGCGGGAAGACCCAGTACTTC. It specifies CASTPSGKTQYF.

A few counts support this clone. The rearrangement joins TRBV5-1 to TRBJ2-7; 8 positions match TRBD1. The trim removed 2 bases at V and 0 bases at J, leaving 4 bases unmatched. Germline V lookup: CDR1 SGHRS, CDR2 YFSETQ. This CDR3 comprises 15 residues. CDR3 nucleotide sequence: TGCGCCAGCAGCTTAAGGACAGGGAACTCCTACGAGCAGTACTTC. It translates to CASSLRTGNSYEQYF.

The chain's CDR3 is CASSSREYTEAFF. The CDR3 coding sequence is TGTGCCAGCAGTAGCAGGGAATACACTGAAGCTTTCTTT. V is TRBV6-1 and J is TRBJ1-1; TRBD1 might be the D (5 bases). Trimming removed 5 bases from V and 3 bases from J, with 10 bases in between. The germline V gene encodes CDR1 MNHNS and CDR2 SASEGT. This CDR3 is built from 13 residues.

The genes are TRBV7-2 and TRBJ2-3, with D unclear. CDR1 is SGHTA and CDR2 is FQGNSA in the germline V gene. This CDR3 is 15 amino acids long. V shed 5 bases and J shed 2 bases, with 14 bases lying between them. CDR3 bases: TGTGCCAGCAGCCGAGACTTTAGATTCACAGATACGCAGTATTTT. Encoded protein: CASSRDFRFTDTQYF.

V gene TRBV7-3 combines with J gene TRBJ2-3; 10 nucleotides line up with TRBD1. The trim removed 4 bases at V and 4 bases at J, leaving 2 bases unmatched. The germline V gene encodes CDR1 SGHTA and CDR2 FQGTGA. This CDR3 has 14 residues. The CDR3 nucleotides read TGTGCCAGCAGCTGGACAGGGGGACCAGATACGCAGTATTTT. Protein sequence: CASSWTGGPDTQYF.

This clone was recorded a few times. The genes are TRBV4-3 and TRBJ2-7; 7 nucleotides line up with TRBD2. Germline CDR1 and CDR2: LGHNA and YSLEER. Losses at the gene ends were 1 base for V and 4 bases for J; bases not matched to a gene: 7. This CDR3 has 15 residues. Here the CDR3 reads CASSQAPAGPYEQYF. The CDR3 coding sequence is TGCGCCAGCAGCCAAGCCCCAGCGGGGCCTTACGAGCAGTACTTC.

This clone was seen a single time. The chain employs TRBV5-4 and TRBJ2-7; possible D gene TRBD1, 5 bases. CDR1 and CDR2 from the germline V gene are SGHNT and YYREEE (reference sequence). V was clipped by 4 bases and J by 4 bases, with 15 bases between them. The length of the CDR3 is 14 residues. CDR3 nucleotide sequence: TGTGCCAGCAGCCCGCCAGGGTTTCTATACGAGCAGTACTTC. Protein sequence: CASSPPGFLYEQYF.

This chain uses TRBV6-6 with TRBJ2-3; the match to TRBD2 covers 8 bases. J lost 5 bases, V lost 5 bases, and 9 bases had no gene match. The germline gives CDR1 MNHNY, CDR2 SVGAGI (reference sequence). CDR3 length: 15 residues. Written as DNA, the CDR3 is TGTGCCAGCAGTACCTCGGGGGGGCCGGGAGATACGCAGTATTTT. As protein: CASSTSGGPGDTQYF.

The chain links TRBV5-5 to TRBJ1-2; D may be TRBD1 (5 bases). V lost 4 bases and J 6 bases, leaving 19 bases between the germline ends. Per the germline V gene, CDR1 is SGHKS and CDR2 is YYEKEE (reference sequence). There are 15 residues in the CDR3. CDR3: CASSPPPGRYNGYTF. CDR3 nucleotide sequence: TGTGCCAGCAGCCCCCCTCCAGGGAGGTATAATGGCTACACCTTC.

This chain links TRBV28 with TRBJ2-2; 7 bases are shared with TRBD1. This CDR3 is built from 15 residues. CDR1 and CDR2 from the germline V gene are MDHEN and SYDVKM. V trimming: 3 bases; J trimming: 6 bases; junction bases outside the gene matches: 7. CDR3 region: CASSFRFQGAGELFF. The CDR3, as DNA: TGTGCCAGCAGTTTTCGTTTCCAGGGGGCCGGGGAGCTGTTTTTT.

The chain employs TRBV7-9 and TRBJ1-5, with D possibly TRBD1 on 5 matching bases. Germline CDR1 reads SEHNR; CDR2 reads FQNEAQ (reference sequence). With 3 bases removed from V and 7 bases from J, the gap between germline ends came to 22 bases. There are 17 residues in the CDR3. The CDR3, as DNA: TGTGCCAGCAGCTTGTACTTGGGGGACTCTGTAGGACAGCCCCAGCATTTT. This gives the protein CASSLYLGDSVGQPQHF.

This chain connects TRBV5-1 to TRBJ2-5; D possibly corresponds to TRBD2 (5 bases). Trimming stripped 2 bases from V and 5 bases from J, with 13 bases between. Per the germline V gene, CDR1 is SGHRS and CDR2 is YFSETQ. The CDR3 spans 14 residues. CDR3 protein: CASSFAGGEETQYF. The CDR3, as DNA: TGCGCCAGCAGCTTTGCAGGAGGAGAGGAGACCCAGTACTTC.

V and J are TRBV5-1 and TRBJ2-7; TRBD1 agrees at 7 bases. CDR1 is SGHRS, CDR2 YFSETQ, per germline. V was pared by 4 bases and J by 3 bases, with 4 bases of the junction left unmatched. There are 13 residues in the CDR3. DNA of the CDR3: TGCGCCAGCAGCCAGGGACAGATCTACGAGCAGTACTTC. Its protein product is CASSQGQIYEQYF. The variable domain in full, with the rest retrieved from reference TRBV5-1 and TRBJ2-7, is KAGVTQTPRYLIKTRGQQVTLSCSPISGHRSVSWYQQTPGQGLQFLFEYFSETQRNKGNFPGRFSGRQFSNSRSEMNVSTLELGDSALYLCASSQGQIYEQYFGPGTRLTVT.

The chain employs TRBV11-3 and TRBJ1-1; 11 nucleotides line up with TRBD1. Germline V gives CDR1 SGHNT, CDR2 YENEEA. The length of the CDR3 is 17 residues. V shed 0 bases, J shed 5 bases, and the junction held 8 bases outside the gene matches. The CDR3 bases are TGTGCCAGCAGCTTAGACACCCGGGACAGGGGGGGAACTGAAGCTTTCTTT. Translation: CASSLDTRDRGGTEAFF.

This clone was detected only once. The V gene is TRBV4-3, the J gene TRBJ1-2; tentatively, D is TRBD1 (6 bases). The CDR3 loop spans 16 amino acids. The ends were cut back, 0 bases at V and 4 bases at J, with 15 bases in the middle. Per germline, CDR1 LGHNA and CDR2 YSLEER. CDR3 sequence reads: CASSQDQGSLSYGYTF. CDR3 nucleotide sequence: TGCGCCAGCAGCCAAGATCAGGGGTCCTTATCCTATGGCTACACCTTC.

The chain recombines TRBV7-2 with TRBJ1-6, with D unresolved. Trimming removed 2 bases at V and 9 bases at J, with 8 bases between. The CDR3 is 13 amino acids. Germline V gene data show CDR1 as SGHTA and CDR2 as FQGNSA. The CDR3 DNA follows: TGTGCCAGCAGCTTAATTACAACTTCACCCCTCCACTTT. This translates into CASSLITTSPLHF.

The rearrangement uses TRBV4-2 and TRBJ2-1; 13 nucleotides align to TRBD2. The length of the CDR3 is 16 residues. J gave up 13 bases and V 0 bases, and 9 bases lay outside the gene matches. Germline V CDR1 and CDR2: LGHNA, YNFKEQ. The DNA of the CDR3 is TGTGCCAGCAGCCAAGATTTCGGACTAGCGGGGGCGGAACAGTTCTTC. Translated: CASSQDFGLAGAEQFF.

The CDR3 spells CASSSSKGQGQIEAFF. The DNA for the CDR3 is TGTGCCAGCAGTTCCTCAAAGGGACAGGGTCAGATTGAAGCTTTCTTT. V and J are TRBV28 and TRBJ1-1; 9 nucleotides agree with TRBD1. The germline V gene encodes CDR1 MDHEN and CDR2 SYDVKM. This CDR3 has 16 amino acids. The junction had 13 bases not matched to a gene; V was cut back by 4 bases and J by 7 bases.

The chain employs TRBV6-5 and TRBJ2-7; TRBD1 might be the D (6 bases). CDR1 and CDR2 from the germline V gene are MNHEY and SVGAGI. This CDR3 is 14 amino acids long. Between the trimmed V and J ends, which lost 6 bases and 2 bases, there was a span of 14 bases. This CDR3 is CASSPWTATYEQYF. The CDR3 coding sequence is TGTGCCAGCAGCCCTTGGACAGCGACCTACGAGCAGTACTTC.

This chain links TRBV7-8 with TRBJ1-2; D uncertain. The CDR3 runs to 15 residues. Germline V gives CDR1 SGHVS, CDR2 FQNEAQ. The ends were cut back, 2 bases at V and 4 bases at J, with 14 bases in the middle. DNA of the CDR3: TGTGCCAGCAGCTTATTTTCGGGCGGACTCTATGGCTACACCTTC. This translates into CASSLFSGGLYGYTF.

The V and J genes are TRBV7-7 and TRBJ2-2; 7 bases are a match to TRBD1. The CDR3 loop spans 15 amino acids. Losses at the gene ends were 2 bases for V and 6 bases for J; bases not matched to a gene: 6. The germline CDR1 and CDR2 sequences are SSHAT and FNYEAQ (reference sequence). CDR3 residues: CASSLNSGGPGELFF. CDR3 nucleotide sequence: TGTGCCAGCAGCTTAAATTCAGGGGGACCCGGGGAGCTGTTTTTT.

This clone came up once. The chain links TRBV15 to TRBJ1-5; 7 bases map to TRBD1. The germline CDR1 and CDR2 sequences are LNHNV and YYDKDF (reference sequence). V gave up 3 bases and J gave up 9 bases; unmatched junction bases: 5. The CDR3 runs 13 residues. As DNA, the CDR3 is TGTGCCACCAGCAGGGGACAGAGGATGCCCCAGCATTTT. Amino acid sequence: CATSRGQRMPQHF. Filled out from reference TRBV15 and TRBJ1-5, the complete variable domain reads DAMVIQNPRYQVTQFGKPVTLSCSQTLNHNVMYWYQQKSSQAPKLLFHYYDKDFNNEADTPDNFQSRRPNTSFCFLDIRSPGLGDTAMYLCATSRGQRMPQHFGDGTRLSIL.

The rearrangement links TRBV29-1 to TRBJ2-3; weak D call: TRBD2 (6 bases). CDR3 size: 12 residues. CDR1 is SQVTM, CDR2 ANQGSEA, per germline. Trimming stripped 7 bases from V and 10 bases from J, with 18 bases between. The CDR3 spells CSARGWATAQYF. The CDR3 DNA follows: TGCAGCGCCCGGGGGTGGGCCACGGCGCAGTATTTT.

The rearrangement links TRBV5-1 to TRBJ2-5; D possibly corresponds to TRBD2 (6 bases). This CDR3 has 15 residues. The V end was cut by 2 bases, the J end by 1 base, with 12 bases between. Germline lookup yields CDR1 SGHRS and CDR2 YFSETQ. CDR3 region: CASSFSIAAQETQYF. CDR3 nucleotides: TGCGCCAGCAGCTTTTCAATAGCGGCCCAAGAGACCCAGTACTTC.

The chain's CDR3 is CASSAQGLTAGELFF. The CDR3, as DNA: TGTGCCAGCAGTGCACAAGGTTTAACAGCCGGGGAGCTGTTTTTT. The chain recombines TRBV2 with TRBJ2-2; D ambiguous. The V and J ends lost 4 bases and 6 bases respectively, with 15 bases between them. Germline CDR1 and CDR2: SNHLY and FYNNEI. The CDR3 is made up of 15 amino acids.